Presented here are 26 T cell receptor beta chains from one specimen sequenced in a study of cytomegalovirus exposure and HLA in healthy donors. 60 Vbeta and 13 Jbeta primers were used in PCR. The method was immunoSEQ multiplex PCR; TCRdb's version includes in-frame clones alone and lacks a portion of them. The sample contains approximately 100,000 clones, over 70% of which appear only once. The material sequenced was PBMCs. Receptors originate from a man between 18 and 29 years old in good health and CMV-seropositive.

The CDR3 coding sequence is TGTGCCAGCAGCCCAATCGACAGGGAGCACACTGAAGCTTTCTTT. This encodes CASSPIDREHTEAFF. V gene TRBV5-8 combines with J gene TRBJ1-1; TRBD1 aligns across 7 bases. CDR3 length equals 15 residues. Trimming took 4 bases from V and 3 from J; bases not matched to a gene: 9. Germline values: CDR1 SGHTS, CDR2 YDEGEE.

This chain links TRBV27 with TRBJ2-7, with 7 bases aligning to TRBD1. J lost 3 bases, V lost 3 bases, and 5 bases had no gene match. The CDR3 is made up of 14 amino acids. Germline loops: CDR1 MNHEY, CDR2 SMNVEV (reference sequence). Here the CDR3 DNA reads TGTGCCAGCAGTTTTATAGGACAGGTCTACGAGCAGTACTTC. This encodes CASSFIGQVYEQYF.

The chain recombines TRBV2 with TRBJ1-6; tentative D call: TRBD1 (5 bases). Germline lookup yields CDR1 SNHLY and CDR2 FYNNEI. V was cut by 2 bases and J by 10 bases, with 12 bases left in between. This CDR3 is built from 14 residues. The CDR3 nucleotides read TGTGCCAGCAGTGAATTAGTCGGGGGGTCACCCCTCCACTTT. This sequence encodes CASSELVGGSPLHF.

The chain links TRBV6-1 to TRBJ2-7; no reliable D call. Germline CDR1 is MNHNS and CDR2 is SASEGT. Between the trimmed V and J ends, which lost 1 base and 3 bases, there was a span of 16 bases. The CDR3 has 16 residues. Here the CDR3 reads CASSEGWAALNYEQYF. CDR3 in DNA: TGTGCCAGCAGTGAAGGTTGGGCAGCACTGAACTACGAGCAGTACTTC.

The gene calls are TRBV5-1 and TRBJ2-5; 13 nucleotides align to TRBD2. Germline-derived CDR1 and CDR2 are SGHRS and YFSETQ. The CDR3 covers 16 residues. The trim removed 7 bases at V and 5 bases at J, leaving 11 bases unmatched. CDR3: CASLAGGLAGVETQYF. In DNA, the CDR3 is TGCGCCAGCTTGGCCGGAGGACTAGCGGGGGTCGAGACCCAGTACTTC.

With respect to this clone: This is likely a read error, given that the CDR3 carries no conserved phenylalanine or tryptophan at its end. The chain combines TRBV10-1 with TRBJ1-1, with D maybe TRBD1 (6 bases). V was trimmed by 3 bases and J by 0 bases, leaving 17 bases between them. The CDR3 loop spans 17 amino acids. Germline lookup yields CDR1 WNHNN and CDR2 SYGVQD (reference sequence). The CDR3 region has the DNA TGCGCCAGCAGTGACGTACAGCAGGGGTTCATGAACACTGAAGCTTTCGTT. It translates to CASSDVQQGFMNTEAFV.

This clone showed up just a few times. DNA for the CDR3: TGTGCCAGCAGCCGGGCTGTAGGGGACAATGAGCAGTTCTTC. This translates into CASSRAVGDNEQFF. This rearrangement joins TRBV14 to TRBJ2-1; D possibly corresponds to TRBD1 (5 bases). The CDR3 sequence is 14 residues long. Germline CDR1 and CDR2: SGHDN and FVKESK. V was clipped by 4 bases and J by 5 bases, with 12 bases between them.

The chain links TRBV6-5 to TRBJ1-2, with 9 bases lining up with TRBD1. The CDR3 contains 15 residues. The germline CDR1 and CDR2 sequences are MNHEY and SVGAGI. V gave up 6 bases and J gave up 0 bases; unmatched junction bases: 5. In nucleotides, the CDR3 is TGTGCCAGCAGAACCCGACAGGGGGCTAACTATGGCTACACCTTC. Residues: CASRTRQGANYGYTF.

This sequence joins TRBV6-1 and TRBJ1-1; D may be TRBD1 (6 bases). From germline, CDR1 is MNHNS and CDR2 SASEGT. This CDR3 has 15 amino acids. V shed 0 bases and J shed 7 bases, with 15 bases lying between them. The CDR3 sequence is CASSEADRIYGEAFF. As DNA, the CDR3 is TGTGCCAGCAGTGAAGCTGACAGGATCTATGGTGAAGCTTTCTTT.

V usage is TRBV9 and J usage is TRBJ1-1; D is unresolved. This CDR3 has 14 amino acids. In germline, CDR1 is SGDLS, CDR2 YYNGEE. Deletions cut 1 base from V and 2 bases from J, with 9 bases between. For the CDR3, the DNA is TGTGCCAGCAGCGTACAACAAGTTAACACTGAAGCTTTCTTT. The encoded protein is CASSVQQVNTEAFF.

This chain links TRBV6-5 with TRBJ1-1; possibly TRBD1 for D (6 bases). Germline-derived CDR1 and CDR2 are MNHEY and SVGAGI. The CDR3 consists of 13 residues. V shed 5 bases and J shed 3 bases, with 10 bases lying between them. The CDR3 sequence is CASSIYRDTEAFF. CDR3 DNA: TGTGCCAGCAGTATCTACAGGGACACTGAAGCTTTCTTT.

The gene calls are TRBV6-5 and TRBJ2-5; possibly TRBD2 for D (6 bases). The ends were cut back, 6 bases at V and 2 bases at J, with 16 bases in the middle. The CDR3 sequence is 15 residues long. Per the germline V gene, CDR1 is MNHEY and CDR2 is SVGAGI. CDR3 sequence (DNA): TGTGCCAGCAGCCGAACCCGGGGGATACAAGAGACCCAGTACTTC. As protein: CASSRTRGIQETQYF.

For the CDR3, the DNA is TGTGCCATCAGTGAGGGGGCCGAGCAGTACTTC. It yields the protein CAISEGAEQYF. The chain employs TRBV10-3 and TRBJ2-7, with a tentative D call TRBD1 (5 bases). Trimming pared 2 bases from V and 6 bases from J, leaving 5 bases between. CDR1 is ENHRY, CDR2 SYGVKD, per germline. This CDR3 has 11 residues.

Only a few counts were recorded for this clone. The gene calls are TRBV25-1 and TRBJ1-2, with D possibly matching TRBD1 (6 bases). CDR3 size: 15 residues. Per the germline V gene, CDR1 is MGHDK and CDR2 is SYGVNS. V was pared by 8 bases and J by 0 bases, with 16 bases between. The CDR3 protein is CASVYPGDPNYGYTF. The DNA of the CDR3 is TGTGCCAGCGTATATCCAGGGGACCCTAACTATGGCTACACCTTC.

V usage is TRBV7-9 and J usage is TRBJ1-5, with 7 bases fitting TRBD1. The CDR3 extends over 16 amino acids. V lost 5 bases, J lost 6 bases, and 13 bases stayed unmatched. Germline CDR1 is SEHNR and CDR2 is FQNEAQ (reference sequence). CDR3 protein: CASSQAGGGEGQPQHF. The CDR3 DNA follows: TGTGCCAGCAGCCAGGCAGGAGGGGGCGAGGGTCAGCCCCAGCATTTT.

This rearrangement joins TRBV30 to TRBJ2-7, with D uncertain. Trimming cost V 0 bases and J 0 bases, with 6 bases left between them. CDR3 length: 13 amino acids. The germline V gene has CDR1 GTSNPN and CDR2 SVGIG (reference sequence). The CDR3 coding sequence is TGTGCCTGGAGTGTGTCTCTCTCCTACGAGCAGTACTTC. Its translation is CAWSVSLSYEQYF.

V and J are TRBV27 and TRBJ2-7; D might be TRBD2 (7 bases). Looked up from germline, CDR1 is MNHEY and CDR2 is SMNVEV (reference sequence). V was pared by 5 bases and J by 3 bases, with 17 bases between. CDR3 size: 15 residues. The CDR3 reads CASSPTRGGHYEQYF. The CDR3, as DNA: TGTGCCAGCAGTCCCACAAGGGGGGGGCACTACGAGCAGTACTTC.

This chain's CDR3 is CASRDGTGKVNSYEQYF. The CDR3 nucleotides read TGTGCCAGCAGAGACGGGACAGGAAAGGTGAACTCCTACGAGCAGTACTTC. The V call is TRBV11-2, the J call TRBJ2-7, with TRBD1 matching 8 bases. The CDR3 loop spans 17 amino acids. The V gene end was trimmed by 6 bases and the J gene end by 0 bases; junction bases not matched to a gene: 13. Germline CDR1 is SGHAT and CDR2 is FQNNGV.

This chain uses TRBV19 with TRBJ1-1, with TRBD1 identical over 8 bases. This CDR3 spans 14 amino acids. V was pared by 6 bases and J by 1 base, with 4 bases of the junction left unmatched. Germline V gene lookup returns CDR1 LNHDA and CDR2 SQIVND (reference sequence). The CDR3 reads CASRRDRWNTEAFF. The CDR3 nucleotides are TGTGCCAGTAGGAGGGACAGGTGGAACACTGAAGCTTTCTTT.

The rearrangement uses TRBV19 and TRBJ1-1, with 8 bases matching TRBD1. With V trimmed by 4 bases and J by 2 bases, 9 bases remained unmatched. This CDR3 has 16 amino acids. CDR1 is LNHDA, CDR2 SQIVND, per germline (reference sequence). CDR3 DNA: TGTGCCAGTAGTACGATCCCTGGGACAGGAAACACTGAAGCTTTCTTT. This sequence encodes CASSTIPGTGNTEAFF. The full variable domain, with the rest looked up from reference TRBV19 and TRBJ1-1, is DGGITQSPKYLFRKEGQNVTLSCEQNLNHDAMYWYRQDPGQGLRLIYYSQIVNDFQKGDIAEGYSVSREKKESFPLTVTSAQKNPTAFYLCASSTIPGTGNTEAFFGQGTRLTVV.

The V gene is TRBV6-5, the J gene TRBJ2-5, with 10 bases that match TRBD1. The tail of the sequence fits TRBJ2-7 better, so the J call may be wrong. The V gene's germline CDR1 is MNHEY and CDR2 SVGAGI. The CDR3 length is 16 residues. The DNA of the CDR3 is TGTGCCAGCAGTTATAGTCCTCCGGGACAGGGGAACGAGCAGTACTTC. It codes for CASSYSPPGQGNEQYF.

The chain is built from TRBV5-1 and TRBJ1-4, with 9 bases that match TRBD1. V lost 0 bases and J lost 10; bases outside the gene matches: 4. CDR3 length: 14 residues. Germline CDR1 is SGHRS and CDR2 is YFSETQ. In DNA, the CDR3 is TGCGCCAGCAGCTTGGACAGGGGGCGCGGAAAACTGTTTTTT. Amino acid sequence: CASSLDRGRGKLFF.

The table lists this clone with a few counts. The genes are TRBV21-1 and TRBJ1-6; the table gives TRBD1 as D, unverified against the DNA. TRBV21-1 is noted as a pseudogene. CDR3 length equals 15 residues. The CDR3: CASSNSQGANSPLHF. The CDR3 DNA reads TGTGCCAGCAGCAACTCACAGGGGGCTAATTCACCCCTCCACTTT.

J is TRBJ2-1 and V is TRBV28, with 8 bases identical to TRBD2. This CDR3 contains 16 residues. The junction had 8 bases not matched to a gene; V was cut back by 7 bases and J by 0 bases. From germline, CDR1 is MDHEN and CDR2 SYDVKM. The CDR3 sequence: CASTQLAERSYNEQFF. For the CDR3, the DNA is TGTGCCAGCACCCAACTAGCGGAGCGCTCCTACAATGAGCAGTTCTTC.

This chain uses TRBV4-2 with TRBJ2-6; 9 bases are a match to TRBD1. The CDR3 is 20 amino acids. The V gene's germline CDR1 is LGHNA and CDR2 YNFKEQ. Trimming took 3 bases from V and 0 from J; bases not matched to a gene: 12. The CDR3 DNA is TGTGCCAGCAGCCAGGTGTCCGGGACAGGGAAGTTCTCTGGGGCCAACGTCCTGACTTTC. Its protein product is CASSQVSGTGKFSGANVLTF.

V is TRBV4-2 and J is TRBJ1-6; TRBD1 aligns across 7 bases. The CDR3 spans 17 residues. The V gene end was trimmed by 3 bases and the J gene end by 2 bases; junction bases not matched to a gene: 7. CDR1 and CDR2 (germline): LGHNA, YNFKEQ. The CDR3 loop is CASSHPTGETYNSPLHF. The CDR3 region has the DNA TGTGCCAGCAGCCACCCTACAGGGGAAACCTATAATTCACCCCTCCACTTT.